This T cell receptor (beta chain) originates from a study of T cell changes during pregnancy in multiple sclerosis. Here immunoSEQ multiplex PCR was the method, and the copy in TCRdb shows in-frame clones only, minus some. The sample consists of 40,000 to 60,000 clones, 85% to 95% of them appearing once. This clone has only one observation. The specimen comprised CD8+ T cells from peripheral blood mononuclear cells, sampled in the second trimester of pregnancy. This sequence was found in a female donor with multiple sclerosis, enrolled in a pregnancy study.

The CDR3 is CSAGDRVYNEQFF. The CDR3 nucleotides read TGCAGCGCGGGAGACAGGGTTTACAATGAGCAGTTCTTC. The chain has TRBV29-1 and TRBJ2-1; tentative D call: TRBD1 (7 bases). Trimming shortened V by 7 bases and J by 4 bases, and 14 bases separated the two germline ends. CDR3 length: 13 residues. Germline CDR1 reads SQVTM; CDR2 reads ANQGSEA.